A selection of T cell receptor beta chains follows, all from one sample in a study of cytomegalovirus exposure and HLA in healthy donors. Using immunoSEQ multiplex PCR, the repertoire was profiled, and TCRdb retains in-frame clones only, with some absent. The data show over 200,000 clones, 85% seen once. Sequencing was done on a sample of PBMCs. All receptors come from a human donor in good health. CDR3s include the opening cysteine and the closing phenylalanine or tryptophan. A D gene is named only where the DNA matches it firmly. Clone size, where shown, is once, few, many, or a class for clones that have expanded.

j_gene	len	d_gene	v_gene	abundance	CDR3aa	CDR3nt
TRBJ2-1	15	.	TRBV19	.	CASKDNSAGADEQFF	TGTGCCAGTAAGGACAACTCAGCGGGCGCCGATGAGCAGTTCTTC
TRBJ1-3	12	.	TRBV6-5	.	CASRQGFDTIYF	TGTGCCAGCAGACAGGGTTTTGACACCATATATTTT
TRBJ2-7	15	TRBD2	TRBV11-2	.	CASSPRGGGAYEQYF	TGTGCCAGCAGCCCGCGGGGTGGGGGGGCCTACGAGCAGTACTTC
TRBJ2-2	15	TRBD2	TRBV14	.	CASSYLAGDTGELFF	TGTGCCAGCAGCTACCTAGCGGGAGACACCGGGGAGCTGTTTTTT
TRBJ2-7	13	TRBD1	TRBV9	.	CARQGNFVYEQYF	TGTGCCAGACAGGGGAATTTCGTCTACGAGCAGTACTTC
TRBJ1-2	14	TRBD1	TRBV5-4	.	CASSLGQGGYGYTF	TGTGCCAGCAGCTTGGGACAGGGGGGCTATGGCTACACCTTC
TRBJ2-7	16	TRBD2	TRBV4-2	.	CASSQVISGTSYEQYF	TGTGCCAGCAGCCAAGTTATTAGCGGGACCTCCTACGAGCAGTACTTC
TRBJ2-1	13	TRBD2	TRBV30	few	CAWIAGGPRGKFF	TGTGCCTGGATAGCGGGAGGGCCAAGAGGGAAGTTCTTC
TRBJ2-1	14	.	TRBV7-2	.	CASSFLADYNEQFF	TGTGCCAGCAGCTTTTTAGCGGACTACAATGAGCAGTTCTTC
TRBJ1-6	13	.	TRBV6-6	.	CASSSGGRSPLHF	TGTGCCAGCTCTTCGGGGGGGAGGTCACCCCTCCACTTT
TRBJ2-1	14	TRBD2	TRBV19	.	CASNSGGSYNEQFF	TGTGCCAGCAATAGCGGGGGCTCCTACAATGAGCAGTTCTTC
TRBJ2-5	16	TRBD2	TRBV19	.	CASSIGSSGSAETQYF	TGTGCCAGTAGTATTGGGTCTAGCGGGAGCGCGGAGACCCAGTACTTC
TRBJ2-1	11	.	TRBV2	few	CAGLRVREQFF	TGTGCCGGTCTGCGAGTCCGTGAGCAGTTCTTC
TRBJ2-5	12	.	TRBV29-1	.	CSGQIHQETQYF	TGCAGCGGGCAGATCCACCAAGAGACCCAGTACTTC
TRBJ2-7	16	TRBD2	TRBV27	.	CASSGTSSGRAYEQYF	TGTGCCAGCAGTGGAACCTCTAGCGGGAGGGCCTACGAGCAGTACTTC
TRBJ2-1	15	.	TRBV5-4	many	CASSSQGSAGYEQFF	TGTGCCAGCAGCTCCCAGGGCTCCGCGGGATATGAGCAGTTCTTC
TRBJ2-7	18	.	TRBV21-1	.	CASSKAVVRGQLTYEQYF	TGTGCCAGCAGCAAGGCAGTCGTGAGGGGACAGTTAACCTACGAGCAGTACTTC
TRBJ2-7	14	.	TRBV4-3	few	CASSQDTGSYEQYF	TGCGCCAGCAGCCAAGATACCGGCTCCTACGAGCAGTACTTC
TRBJ1-5	14	.	TRBV4-1	few	CASSQPTRAQPQHF	TGCGCCAGCAGCCAGCCCACCAGGGCTCAGCCCCAGCATTTT
TRBJ1-4	16	TRBD1	TRBV5-1	.	CASSTGQGATNEKLFF	TGCGCCAGCAGTACGGGACAGGGGGCAACTAATGAAAAACTGTTTTTT
TRBJ2-3	17	.	TRBV7-8	.	CASSLYRAPKGTDTQYF	TGTGCCAGCAGCCTCTACAGGGCCCCTAAGGGCACAGATACGCAGTATTTT
TRBJ2-3	11	.	TRBV29-1	.	CSVLYIDTQYF	TGCAGCGTATTGTATATTGATACGCAGTATTTT
TRBJ2-7	14	TRBD1	TRBV10-3	.	CAIREPGQDYEQYF	TGTGCCATCAGGGAACCGGGACAGGACTACGAGCAGTACTTC
TRBJ2-1	13	TRBD2	TRBV6-1	.	CASIWTSRGGQFF	TGTGCCAGCATTTGGACCTCTCGGGGGGGGCAGTTCTTC
TRBJ2-5	16	TRBD2	TRBV7-3	once	CASSLGVAGVQETQYF	TGTGCCAGCAGCTTAGGGGTAGCGGGGGTTCAAGAGACCCAGTACTTC
TRBJ2-4	16	.	TRBV4-1	.	CASSQGPGLAKNIQYF	TGCGCCAGCAGCCAAGGTCCAGGTCTAGCCAAAAACATTCAGTACTTC
TRBJ2-7	19	.	TRBV12-5	once	CASGFVPIPLARHAYEQYF	TGTGCTAGTGGTTTCGTTCCCATTCCCTTGGCGCGGCACGCCTACGAGCAGTACTTC
TRBJ2-1	16	TRBD2	TRBV6-5	.	CASSYRGGSSYNEQFF	TGTGCCAGCAGTTACCGCGGCGGGAGCTCCTACAATGAGCAGTTCTTC